This passage covers 9 T cell receptor beta chains from one sample sequenced in a study of cytomegalovirus exposure and HLA in healthy donors. 13 Jbeta primers and 60 Vbeta primers were used for the PCR. Generated by immunoSEQ multiplex PCR, the TCRdb table keeps only in-frame clones and is missing some. The repertoire consists of 100,000 or so clones, with 75% occurring once and the leading ten covering more than 9%. The specimen sequenced was PBMCs. These receptor sequences come from a man in his forties or fifties in good health and CMV-seronegative.

CDR3 in amino acids: CASTNPGGSNTDTQYF. DNA for the CDR3: TGTGCCAGCACTAATCCCGGAGGTAGCAACACAGATACGCAGTATTTT. J is TRBJ2-3 and V is TRBV7-2; possibly TRBD2 for D (5 bases). Germline V gene lookup returns CDR1 SGHTA and CDR2 FQGNSA. The CDR3 spans 16 residues. With 7 bases removed from V and 2 bases from J, the gap between germline ends came to 19 bases.

V and J are TRBV28 and TRBJ2-2; tentative D call: TRBD1 (5 bases). The CDR3 has 15 residues. Looked up from germline, CDR1 is MDHEN and CDR2 is SYDVKM. V was clipped by 5 bases and J by 4 bases, with 14 bases between them. The CDR3 here is CASSGRVGSTGELFF. The CDR3 region has the DNA TGTGCCAGCAGTGGCAGGGTTGGAAGCACCGGGGAGCTGTTTTTT.

The rearrangement joins TRBV9 to TRBJ2-5, with a possible D match to TRBD1 (6 bases). The CDR3 sequence is 15 residues long. The germline V gene encodes CDR1 SGDLS and CDR2 YYNGEE. The V gene lost 3 bases and the J gene lost 0 bases, with 12 bases spanning the gap. This CDR3 is CASSEETGYQETQYF. The CDR3 nucleotides read TGTGCCAGCAGCGAGGAAACAGGGTACCAAGAGACCCAGTACTTC.

The chain has TRBV19 and TRBJ2-3; maybe TRBD1 (6 bases). Germline-derived CDR1 and CDR2 are LNHDA and SQIVND (reference sequence). Trimming removed 5 bases at V and 0 bases at J, with 12 bases between. The CDR3 covers 15 residues. The CDR3 region has the DNA TGTGCCAGTAGTTTGGGGGCCATTAGCACAGATACGCAGTATTTT. Its translation: CASSLGAISTDTQYF.

The J gene is TRBJ1-1, the V gene TRBV7-9, with TRBD1 matching 11 bases. This CDR3 spans 14 amino acids. Trimming removed 0 bases from V and 7 bases from J; junction bases left unmatched: 1. In germline, CDR1 is SEHNR, CDR2 FQNEAQ (reference sequence). The CDR3 bases are TGTGCCAGCAGCTTAGCAGGGACAGGGGGTGAAGCTTTCTTT. Translation gives CASSLAGTGGEAFF.

This chain joins TRBV18 and TRBJ2-3, with TRBD2 identical over 14 bases. The CDR3 totals 16 residues. With V trimmed by 5 bases and J by 8 bases, 9 bases remained unmatched. Looked up from germline, CDR1 is KGHSH and CDR2 is LQKENI. In DNA form, the CDR3 reads TGTGCCAGCTCATTACTGGGACTAGCGGGAGAAGGTACGCAGTATTTT. Its protein is CASSLLGLAGEGTQYF. Variable domain in full (rest from reference TRBV18 and TRBJ2-3): NAGVMQNPRHLVRRRGQEARLRCSPMKGHSHVYWYRQLPEEGLKFMVYLQKENIIDESGMPKERFSAEFPKEGPSILRIQQVVRGDSAAYFCASSLLGLAGEGTQYFGPGTRLTVL.

The V gene is TRBV7-9, the J gene TRBJ1-1; 7 bases agree with TRBD1. This CDR3 has 14 amino acids. V gave up 2 bases and J gave up 4 bases; unmatched junction bases: 4. Germline CDR1 SEHNR, CDR2 FQNEAQ (reference sequence). CDR3 amino acids: CASSLYRGFTEAFF. For the CDR3, the DNA is TGTGCCAGCAGCTTATACAGGGGCTTCACTGAAGCTTTCTTT. The full variable domain, its missing parts supplied by reference TRBV7-9 and TRBJ1-1, is DTGVSQNPRHKITKRGQNVTFRCDPISEHNRLYWYRQTLGQGPEFLTYFQNEAQLEKSRLLSDRFSAERPKGSFSTLEIQRTEQGDSAMYLCASSLYRGFTEAFFGQGTRLTVV.

This CDR3 is CASSLGGRGRTGNGYTF. As DNA, the CDR3 is TGTGCCAGCAGCTTAGGGGGCAGGGGGCGAACTGGGAACGGCTACACCTTC. The chain is built from TRBV11-2 and TRBJ1-2; 8 bases map to TRBD1. Germline V gene sequence: CDR1 SGHAT, CDR2 FQNNGV. V lost 1 base to trimming and J lost 8 bases; unmatched junction nucleotides: 15. The CDR3 is 17 residues long.

The J gene is TRBJ2-3, the V gene TRBV11-2, with 9 positions matching TRBD2. This CDR3 has 16 amino acids. Germline V gene lookup returns CDR1 SGHAT and CDR2 FQNNGV. Germline trimming cut 5 bases from V and 6 bases from J; bases unmatched to any gene: 12. The CDR3 DNA is TGTGCCAGCAGCCCCGAGGGCGGGGGGGCCTATGATACGCAGTATTTT. It codes for CASSPEGGGAYDTQYF.